The next 21 T cell receptor beta chains were all read from a single sample in a study of shared clonotypes between healthy human individuals. Naive CD8 cells comprised CD45RO-negative, CCR7-positively selected cells, excluding terminally differentiated effector memory CD45RA+ cells. TCRdb keeps only in-frame clones here, not all; method: immunoSEQ multiplex PCR. The sample has about 2.2 million clones, about 93% seen once. The material sequenced was naive CD8+ T cells from PBMCs. These receptors were taken from a man between 18 and 29 years old in good health. Some clones in this sample may be carry-over from other donors' samples.

The rearrangement uses TRBV27 and TRBJ2-1, with 9 bases identical to TRBD2. The trim removed 3 bases at V and 7 bases at J, leaving 4 bases unmatched. Looked up from germline, CDR1 is MNHEY and CDR2 is SMNVEV (reference sequence). This CDR3 comprises 14 residues. In DNA form, the CDR3 reads TGTGCCAGCAGTTTCAGGACTAGCGCAAATGAGCAGTTCTTC. Amino acid sequence: CASSFRTSANEQFF.

The V call is TRBV14, the J call TRBJ2-7; tentatively, D is TRBD1 (6 bases). CDR1 is SGHDN, CDR2 FVKESK, per germline. Trimming cost V 3 bases and J 5 bases, with 17 bases left between them. The CDR3 sequence is 15 residues long. The CDR3 region has the DNA TGTGCCAGCAGCCAGCTAGGGACATTAATCGACGAGCAGTACTTC. Translation: CASSQLGTLIDEQYF.

Notes on this clone: The same CDR3 can be traced to other DNA sequences in this sample. The V and J genes are TRBV7-9 and TRBJ2-5; TRBD1 agrees at 7 bases. CDR1 is SEHNR and CDR2 is FQNEAQ in the germline V gene (reference sequence). V lost 2 bases, J lost 2 bases, and 8 bases stayed unmatched. The CDR3 is made up of 16 amino acids. CDR3 amino acids: CASSLFRGRGQETQYF. DNA of the CDR3: TGTGCCAGCAGCTTATTTAGGGGGCGCGGGCAAGAGACCCAGTACTTC.

This clone was counted a single time. J is TRBJ2-3 and V is TRBV11-2, with a possible D match to TRBD2 (6 bases). Looked up from germline, CDR1 is SGHAT and CDR2 is FQNNGV. The CDR3 extends over 15 amino acids. Trimming stripped 1 base from V and 2 bases from J, with 10 bases between. The chain's CDR3 is CASSLVGRDTDTQYF. CDR3 DNA: TGTGCCAGCAGCTTAGTAGGGCGGGACACAGATACGCAGTATTTT. Full variable domain (rest looked up from reference TRBV11-2 and TRBJ2-3): EAGVAQSPRYKIIEKRQSVAFWCNPISGHATLYWYQQILGQGPKLLIQFQNNGVVDDSQLPKDRFSAERLKGVDSTLKIQPAKLEDSAVYLCASSLVGRDTDTQYFGPGTRLTVL.

The rearrangement links TRBV29-1 to TRBJ2-5, with unresolved D. The ends were cut back, 6 bases at V and 5 bases at J, with 22 bases in the middle. Germline V gene sequence: CDR1 SQVTM, CDR2 ANQGSEA. CDR3 size: 15 residues. CDR3 loop: CSVPRDTYPRETQYF. The DNA for the CDR3 is TGCAGCGTCCCGAGAGATACTTACCCGAGGGAGACCCAGTACTTC.

The chain carries TRBV27 and TRBJ2-7; 7 nucleotides align to TRBD1. This CDR3 comprises 13 residues. Trimming took 5 bases from V and 7 from J; bases not matched to a gene: 8. Germline lookup yields CDR1 MNHEY and CDR2 SMNVEV (reference sequence). The CDR3 sequence is CASSPSRGTEQYF. Here the CDR3 DNA reads TGTGCCAGCAGTCCCTCCAGGGGGACGGAGCAGTACTTC.

The CDR3 nucleotides read TGTGCCAGCAGCCCAAGGAACCTCCCCAATGAGCAGTTCTTC. Its translation is CASSPRNLPNEQFF. The chain has TRBV7-9 and TRBJ2-1; D unclear. Germline V lookup: CDR1 SEHNR, CDR2 FQNEAQ (reference sequence). The CDR3 is 14 residues long. V lost 5 bases and J lost 6, with 14 bases in between.

There are a few counts of this clone. The sample carries other DNA sequences with the same CDR3. This rearrangement joins TRBV6-5 to TRBJ2-7; 11 bases map to TRBD2. From germline, CDR1 is MNHEY and CDR2 SVGAGI. This CDR3 has 16 residues. J lost 1 base, V lost 0 bases, and 2 bases had no gene match. CDR3 in DNA: TGTGCCAGCAGTTACTCTAGCGGGAGGGTTTCCTACGAGCAGTACTTC. Protein: CASSYSSGRVSYEQYF.

The rearrangement links TRBV28 to TRBJ2-2; 7 bases align to TRBD1. Per the germline V gene, CDR1 is MDHEN and CDR2 is SYDVKM. The CDR3 extends over 15 amino acids. The V gene end was trimmed by 7 bases and the J gene end by 7 bases; junction bases not matched to a gene: 12. The CDR3 region is CASTYRGPLGGELFF. CDR3 bases: TGTGCCAGCACCTACAGGGGACCCCTTGGCGGGGAGCTGTTTTTT.

The chain is built from TRBV15 and TRBJ2-5; unclear D gene. The germline V gene has CDR1 LNHNV and CDR2 YYDKDF (reference sequence). The CDR3 contains 15 residues. The V gene lost 1 base and the J gene lost 2 bases, with 11 bases spanning the gap. CDR3 nucleotide sequence: TGTGCCACCAGCAGAGTGGTTTCAGGTCAAGAGACCCAGTACTTC. Translation: CATSRVVSGQETQYF.

The chain uses TRBV27 and TRBJ2-4; D gene uncertain. This CDR3 is built from 15 residues. Trimming pared 5 bases from V and 2 bases from J, leaving 13 bases between. CDR1 MNHEY and CDR2 SMNVEV come from the germline V gene (reference sequence). CDR3 sequence (DNA): TGTGCCAGCAGTCCCTCTACCGGGCCCAAAAACATTCAGTACTTC. It is translated as CASSPSTGPKNIQYF.

The chain uses TRBV27 and TRBJ2-5; D remains unclear. CDR1 and CDR2 (germline): MNHEY, SMNVEV (reference sequence). This CDR3 contains 13 residues. V lost 5 bases and J lost 1, with 8 bases in between. The CDR3 region has the DNA TGTGCCAGCAGTCTGGGCCGCCAAGAGACCCAGTACTTC. It translates to CASSLGRQETQYF.

The chain links TRBV6-5 to TRBJ2-5; 7 bases agree with TRBD2. Germline V gene sequence: CDR1 MNHEY, CDR2 SVGAGI. With V trimmed by 6 bases and J by 0 bases, 1 base remained unmatched. There are 13 residues in the CDR3. Here the CDR3 DNA reads TGTGCCAGCAGCGCGGGAGACCAAGAGACCCAGTACTTC. It codes for CASSAGDQETQYF.

The chain joins TRBV9 to TRBJ1-2; 9 positions agree with TRBD1. The J segment lost 6 bases and the V segment lost 3 bases, leaving 6 bases of the junction unmatched. The CDR3 is 14 amino acids. Germline CDR1 is SGDLS and CDR2 is YYNGEE. CDR3 coding DNA: TGTGCCAGCAGCGCAGGGACAGGGATGAATGGCTACACCTTC. Its protein product is CASSAGTGMNGYTF. The entire variable domain, with the rest obtained from reference TRBV9 and TRBJ1-2, is as follows: DSGVTQTPKHLITATGQRVTLRCSPRSGDLSVYWYQQSLDQGLQFLIQYYNGEERAKGNILERFSAQQFPDLHSELNLSSLELGDSALYFCASSAGTGMNGYTFGSGTRLTVV.

The V gene is TRBV28, the J gene TRBJ1-2; D ambiguous. Trimming pared 4 bases from V and 8 bases from J, leaving 20 bases between. The length of the CDR3 is 15 residues. CDR1 and CDR2 from the germline V gene are MDHEN and SYDVKM. The CDR3 is CASSSHPVQLKGYTF. In nucleotides, the CDR3 is TGTGCCAGCAGTTCCCACCCGGTGCAATTGAAGGGCTACACCTTC.

The chain has TRBV27 and TRBJ1-4; D ambiguous. The CDR3 is made up of 12 amino acids. The germline V gene has CDR1 MNHEY and CDR2 SMNVEV (reference sequence). Trimming removed 5 bases at V and 7 bases at J, with 8 bases between. CDR3 residues: CASSPLVEKLFF. The CDR3 region has the DNA TGTGCCAGCAGTCCCCTTGTTGAAAAACTGTTTTTT. The full variable domain, completed using reference TRBV27 and TRBJ1-4, is EAQVTQNPRYLITVTGKKLTVTCSQNMNHEYMSWYRQDPGLGLRQIYYSMNVEVTDKGDVPEGYKVSRKEKRNFPLILESPSPNQTSLYFCASSPLVEKLFFGSGTQLSVL.

The chain links TRBV29-1 to TRBJ2-7, with TRBD2 matching 11 bases. The CDR3 spans 17 residues. Germline V gene sequence: CDR1 SQVTM, CDR2 ANQGSEA. The junction had 15 bases not matched to a gene; V was cut back by 6 bases and J by 2 bases. As DNA, the CDR3 is TGCAGCGTCGTCGTGGGTCGGACTAGCGGGTTCACCTACGAGCAGTACTTC. Encoded protein: CSVVVGRTSGFTYEQYF.

V usage is TRBV27 and J usage is TRBJ2-7; 9 bases match TRBD1. CDR1 MNHEY and CDR2 SMNVEV come from the germline V gene (reference sequence). V trimming: 5 bases; J trimming: 4 bases; junction bases outside the gene matches: 15. The CDR3 loop spans 17 amino acids. CDR3 DNA: TGTGCCAGCAGTACTTTAACAACAGGGGGCGCGGGATACGAGCAGTACTTC. Protein: CASSTLTTGGAGYEQYF.

This chain connects TRBV4-1 to TRBJ2-7; perhaps TRBD2 as D (6 bases). Per germline, CDR1 MGHRA and CDR2 YSYEKL. V gave up 4 bases and J gave up 0 bases, with 13 bases separating them. The CDR3 spans 15 residues. CDR3 loop: CASSLGTLPSYEQYF. DNA for the CDR3: TGCGCCAGCAGCCTGGGGACTTTGCCCTCCTACGAGCAGTACTTC.

The CDR3 is CASSYGGDTEAFF. The CDR3 DNA follows: TGTGCCAGCAGCTACGGGGGGGACACTGAAGCTTTCTTT. This chain links TRBV5-6 with TRBJ1-1; maybe TRBD1 (5 bases). The CDR3 spans 13 residues. CDR1 is SGHDT, CDR2 YYEEEE, per germline. Between the trimmed V and J ends, which lost 3 bases and 3 bases, there was a span of 9 bases.

V gene TRBV15 combines with J gene TRBJ1-4, with TRBD1 matching over 7 bases. With 3 bases clipped from V and 11 bases from J, the junction kept 9 bases outside the gene matches. The CDR3 runs to 14 residues. The germline V gene encodes CDR1 LNHNV and CDR2 YYDKDF (reference sequence). The CDR3 DNA is TGTGCCACCAGCAGGGCTGAACAGGGGTGGAAACTGTTTTTT. Protein: CATSRAEQGWKLFF.